This T cell receptor beta chain derives from a study of blood T cell repertoires in COVID-19. Study summary: The cDNA or gDNA used as material had been derived from T cells, B-cell-depleted T cells, or PBMCs.

Only in-frame clones appear in the TCRdb table, and some are missing; sequencing was by immunoSEQ multiplex PCR. The sample yields about 150,000 clones, about 79% seen once. CDR3 size: 19 residues. Germline V lookup: CDR1 SGDLS, CDR2 YYNGEE. Losses at the gene ends were 0 bases for V and 4 bases for J; bases not matched to a gene: 16. J is TRBJ2-3 and V is TRBV9; 8 bases map to TRBD2. This clonotype was sampled from a woman between 50 and 59 years old with acute or convalescent COVID-19. Input material: peripheral blood. The CDR3 sequence: CASSVGPWGAGVNPDTQYF. The CDR3 DNA follows: TGTGCCAGCAGCGTAGGCCCCTGGGGAGCGGGAGTGAATCCAGATACGCAGTATTTT. Full variable domain (missing parts from reference TRBV9 and TRBJ2-3): DSGVTQTPKHLITATGQRVTLRCSPRSGDLSVYWYQQSLDQGLQFLIQYYNGEERAKGNILERFSAQQFPDLHSELNLSSLELGDSALYFCASSVGPWGAGVNPDTQYFGPGTRLTVL.